Listed below are T cell receptor beta chains from one sample, sequenced in a study of shared clonotypes between healthy human individuals. The data were produced by immunoSEQ multiplex PCR, yet TCRdb's version contains in-frame clones alone and is incomplete. The sample carries about 2.1 million clones, around 93% recorded once. Sequencing input: naive CD8+ T cells from PBMCs. Receptors originate from a man younger than 35 in good health. Some clones in this sample may be carry-over from other donors' samples. The CDR3 runs from the conserved cysteine through the conserved F or W. The D gene is left open where the match is weak. The size entry is marked missing in some rows and otherwise reads once, few, many or a size class.

>NA|TRBJ2-3|TRBV9|NA
TGTGCCAGCAGGGACCCGATTCGGGAGCTGGATACGCAGTATTTT
CASRDPIRELDTQYF
>NA|TRBJ2-5|TRBV11-2|TRBD2
TGTGCCAGCAGCCGACTAGCGGGAGGAGAGACCCAGTACTTC
CASSRLAGGETQYF
>NA|TRBJ1-1|TRBV19|NA
TGTGCCAGTAGTCATCGGGGCGGGAGCACTGAAGCTTTCTTT
CASSHRGGSTEAFF
>NA|TRBJ2-2|TRBV2|NA
TGTGCCAGCAGTGAGTGGACGTCGAACACCGGGGAGCTGTTTTTT
CASSEWTSNTGELFF
>NA|TRBJ1-5|TRBV19|NA
TGTGCCAGTACTGGATCGGGCAGGAACAATCAGCCCCAGCATTTT
CASTGSGRNNQPQHF
>NA|TRBJ2-1|TRBV5-8|NA
TGTGCCAGCAGCTTGGGGTTCGTGGGAGTTCTGGATGAGCAGTTCTTC
CASSLGFVGVLDEQFF
>once|TRBJ2-3|TRBV28|TRBD1
TGTGCCAGCAGCAGACTGAAGACAGGGTCTGATACAGATACGCAGTATTTT
CASSRLKTGSDTDTQYF
>NA|TRBJ2-1|TRBV15|NA
TGTGCCACCAGCAGAGTGGAGGGGTTATTCACCGATGAGCAGTTCTTC
CATSRVEGLFTDEQFF
>NA|TRBJ1-1|TRBV9|NA
TGTGCCAGCAGCGGGTCCTGGGGGGCAGGGAGGGTCATGAACACTGAAGCTTTCTTT
CASSGSWGAGRVMNTEAFF
>NA|TRBJ2-3|TRBV9|NA
TGTGCCAGCAGCGCACTCCGGGAGTATACGCAGTATTTT
CASSALREYTQYF
>NA|TRBJ2-7|TRBV29-1|NA
TGCAGCGTGGAATACCGGGACCAGGGGTTATACGAGCAGTACTTC
CSVEYRDQGLYEQYF
>NA|TRBJ2-7|TRBV5-6|NA
TGTGCCAGCAGCTTGGCAGGGAGCGGCTACGAGCAGTACTTC
CASSLAGSGYEQYF
>NA|TRBJ2-1|TRBV11-2|TRBD2
TGTGCCAGCAGCCTGGGGGCTAGCGGGTATGAGCAGTTCTTC
CASSLGASGYEQFF
>NA|TRBJ1-5|TRBV4-2|NA
TGTGCCAGCAGCCAAGAGCAGGGGAGTATTCAGCCCCAGCATTTT
CASSQEQGSIQPQHF
>NA|TRBJ2-7|TRBV27|NA
TGTGCCAGCAGTTTAGAGCCCGGGACACTCTCCTACGAGCAGTACTTC
CASSLEPGTLSYEQYF
>NA|TRBJ2-5|TRBV4-1|TRBD2
TGCGCCAGCAGCCAAGTAAGCGGGAGGGAGACCCAGTACTTC
CASSQVSGRETQYF
>NA|TRBJ2-1|TRBV19|NA
TGTGCCAGTAGCCCTCCGAAGCTGGCCTACAATGAGCAGTTCTTC
CASSPPKLAYNEQFF
>NA|TRBJ2-1|TRBV4-2|TRBD1
TGTGCCAGCAGCCAGACCGGGACAGGGGGCTACAATGAGCAGTTCTTC
CASSQTGTGGYNEQFF
>NA|TRBJ1-2|TRBV27|TRBD1
TGTGCCAGCAGTTTTGGCGCCGGGACAGCCTATGGCTACACCTTC
CASSFGAGTAYGYTF
>NA|TRBJ1-1|TRBV9|TRBD1
TGTGCCAGCAGCGCCTCAAAATTAGACAGGGAGTGGGGGAAGAACACTGAAGCTTTCTTT
CASSASKLDREWGKNTEAFF
>NA|TRBJ2-7|TRBV23-1|TRBD1
TGCGCCAGTAACCACATCGGGGACAGGGGCGAGCAGTACTTC
CASNHIGDRGEQYF
>NA|TRBJ2-7|TRBV7-8|NA
TGTGCCAGCATGGAGGGGATGAACTACGAGCAGTACTTC
CASMEGMNYEQYF
>NA|TRBJ1-1|TRBV6-5|NA
TGTGCCAGCAGTTACGGGACGGCGAACACTGAAGCTTTCTTT
CASSYGTANTEAFF
>NA|TRBJ1-5|TRBV28|NA
TGTGCCAGCAGTTTACCCGGGGTGTATCAGCCCCAGCATTTT
CASSLPGVYQPQHF
>NA|TRBJ2-7|TRBV28|NA
TGTGCCAGCAGTTTTAGCGCGAATTACTACGAGCAGTACTTC
CASSFSANYYEQYF
>NA|TRBJ1-4|TRBV10-2|NA
TGCGCCAGCAGTGAGTCAGGGTTTTGGGAAAAACTGTTTTTT
CASSESGFWEKLFF
>NA|TRBJ2-7|TRBV14|NA
TGTGCCAGCAGCCCTCGTCGTACTCCACGGGACGAGCAGTACTTC
CASSPRRTPRDEQYF
>NA|TRBJ1-2|TRBV18|NA
TGTGCCAGCTCACCACCGACTGTACGGGGGGCAGGCTATGGCTACACCTTC
CASSPPTVRGAGYGYTF
>few|TRBJ2-1|TRBV6-5|TRBD2
TGTGCCAGCAGTTCCGGACTAGCGGGAGGTGAGCAGTTCTTC
CASSSGLAGGEQFF